A selection of T cell receptor beta chains follows, all from one sample in a study of T cell responses to AZD1222 COVID-19 vaccine. The assay was immunoSEQ multiplex PCR, and TCRdb's table has in-frame clones only and misses some. The repertoire holds 95,000 to 110,000 clones, with 92% as singletons. The sequenced sample was peripheral blood, obtained 28 days after the second AZD1222 dose. The receptor source for this set is an adult who received the AZD1222 COVID-19 vaccine. Both conserved end residues are part of each CDR3.

v_call | cdr3_aa
TRBV28 | CASSAPPESSTYEQYF
TRBV29-1 | CIGTGDTGELFF
TRBV14 | CASSQELAGARREQFF
TRBV5-1 | CASSLIGETQYF
TRBV20-1 | CSASMDNVGNQPQHF
TRBV19 | CASSFRDRDAQYF
TRBV6-1 | CASSEAWGRRNQPQHF
TRBV19 | CASSTTLGQGYTF
TRBV7-2 | CASSLEPGSSYNSPLHF
TRBV5-5 | CASSLGLRDRDNTEAFF
TRBV7-8 | CASTPDRQRHYGYTF
TRBV7-2 | CASSFFTGGSQGYNEQFF
TRBV5-1 | CASSLGEWGQGTEKLFF
TRBV30 | CAWSSGAQETQYF
TRBV7-8 | CASSETGAYGYTF
TRBV2 | CASSEGGTQYF
TRBV7-2 | CASSFSPGELFF
TRBV19 | CASRITGYSNQPQHF
TRBV19 | CASSTTGETEAFF
TRBV2 | CASKDQEHYGYTF
TRBV2 | CASSEFTFGNQPQHF
TRBV28 | CASTLETSLAGELFF
TRBV14 | CASSPGTGGGYTF
TRBV4-2 | CASSQDPRGYEQYF
TRBV3-1/TRBV3-2 | CASSQDWGQTSGYTF
TRBV3-1/TRBV3-2 | CASSQVGGPQYF
TRBV9 | CASSVEVRGEAFF
TRBV12-3/TRBV12-4 | CASSLPGVKTQYF
TRBV20-1 | CSASSQQETQYF
TRBV9 | CASSPSPRDRAGETQYF
TRBV10-3 | CAISFRDRGATDTQYF
TRBV5-1 | CASSPQGANEKLFF
TRBV4-1 | CASSQGRLARGGDEQFF
TRBV9 | CASSTRQGENTIYF
TRBV5-6 | CASRLGPPRQSRPGNTIYF
TRBV19 | CASCRSGSGKTQYF
TRBV7-9 | CASSLGGSTNEKLFF
TRBV7-9 | CASSKPTGTSGSHEQFF
TRBV28 | CASREQGRDGYTF
TRBV19 | CASSTLAGVIQETQYF
TRBV24-1 | CATSRENYGYTF
TRBV19 | CASSIVYGGTYNEQFF
TRBV29-1 | CSGRGAAEAFF
TRBV18 | CASSLQGVEETQYF
TRBV28 | CAIQLAGADNEQFF